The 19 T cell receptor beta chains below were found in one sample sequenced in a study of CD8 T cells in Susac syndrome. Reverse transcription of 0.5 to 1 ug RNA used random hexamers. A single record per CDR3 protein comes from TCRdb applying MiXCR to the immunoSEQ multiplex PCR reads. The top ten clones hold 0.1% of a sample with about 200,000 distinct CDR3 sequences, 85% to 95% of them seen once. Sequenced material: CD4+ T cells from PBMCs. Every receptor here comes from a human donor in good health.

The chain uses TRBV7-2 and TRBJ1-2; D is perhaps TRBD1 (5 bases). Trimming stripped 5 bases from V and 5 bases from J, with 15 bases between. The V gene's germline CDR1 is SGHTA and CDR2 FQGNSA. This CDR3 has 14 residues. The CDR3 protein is CASSPDGHAYGYTF. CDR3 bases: TGTGCCAGCAGCCCAGACGGACACGCATATGGCTACACCTTC.

CDR3 amino acids: CASSSGRASRTGELFF. The CDR3 coding sequence is TGCGCCAGCAGTAGCGGGAGGGCCAGTAGGACCGGGGAGCTGTTTTTT. The V call is TRBV10-2, the J call TRBJ2-2, with TRBD2 identical over 10 bases. J was trimmed by 5 bases and V by 5 bases; bases with no gene match: 8. CDR3 length equals 16 residues. Germline CDR1 is WSHSY and CDR2 is SAAADI.

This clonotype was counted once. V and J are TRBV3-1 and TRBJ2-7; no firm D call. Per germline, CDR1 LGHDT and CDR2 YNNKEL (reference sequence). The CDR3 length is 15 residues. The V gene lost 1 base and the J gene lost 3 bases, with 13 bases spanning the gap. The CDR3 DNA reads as TGTGCCAGCAGCCAAGGTCCCGGAAGTGGCTACGAGCAGTACGTC. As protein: CASSQGPGSGYEQYV.

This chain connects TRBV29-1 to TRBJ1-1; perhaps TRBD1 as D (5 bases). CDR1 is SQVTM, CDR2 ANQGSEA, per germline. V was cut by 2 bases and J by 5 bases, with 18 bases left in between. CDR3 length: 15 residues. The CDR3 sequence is CSVERAGQPGTEAFF. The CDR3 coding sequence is TGCAGCGTTGAAAGGGCAGGGCAGCCCGGGACTGAAGCTTTCTTT.

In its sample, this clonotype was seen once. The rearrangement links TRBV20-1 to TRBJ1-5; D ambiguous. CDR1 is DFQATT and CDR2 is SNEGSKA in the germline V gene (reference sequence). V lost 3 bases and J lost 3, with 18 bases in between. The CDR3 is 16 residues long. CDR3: CSARPLRLGFNQPQHF. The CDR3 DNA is TGCAGTGCTAGGCCTTTGCGATTGGGATTCAATCAGCCCCAGCATTTT.

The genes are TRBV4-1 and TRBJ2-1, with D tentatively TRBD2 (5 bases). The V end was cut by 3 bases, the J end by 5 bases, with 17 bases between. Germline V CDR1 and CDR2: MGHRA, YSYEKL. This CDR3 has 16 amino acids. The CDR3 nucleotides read TGCGCCAGCAGCCACCCCAGGTCGAGACTAAACAATGAGCAGTTCTTC. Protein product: CASSHPRSRLNNEQFF.

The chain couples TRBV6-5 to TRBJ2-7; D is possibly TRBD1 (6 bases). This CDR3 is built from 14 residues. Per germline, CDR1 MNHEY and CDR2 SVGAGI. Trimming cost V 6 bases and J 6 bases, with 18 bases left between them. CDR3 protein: CASSQGRRASEQYF. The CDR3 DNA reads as TGTGCCAGCAGCCAGGGGCGGAGAGCATCCGAGCAGTACTTC.

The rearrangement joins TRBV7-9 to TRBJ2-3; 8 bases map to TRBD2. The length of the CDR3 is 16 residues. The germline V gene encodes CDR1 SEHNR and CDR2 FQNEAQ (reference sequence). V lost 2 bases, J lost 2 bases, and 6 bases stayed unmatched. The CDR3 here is CASSLRSGGFTDTQYF. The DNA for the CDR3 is TGTGCCAGCAGCTTACGGTCGGGGGGGTTCACAGATACGCAGTATTTT.

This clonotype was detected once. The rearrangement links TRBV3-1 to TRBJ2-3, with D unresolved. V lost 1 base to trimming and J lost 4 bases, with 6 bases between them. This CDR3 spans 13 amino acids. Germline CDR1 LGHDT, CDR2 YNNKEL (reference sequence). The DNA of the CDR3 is TGTGCCAGCAGCCAAGCATCGGCAGATACGCAGTATTTT. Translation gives CASSQASADTQYF.

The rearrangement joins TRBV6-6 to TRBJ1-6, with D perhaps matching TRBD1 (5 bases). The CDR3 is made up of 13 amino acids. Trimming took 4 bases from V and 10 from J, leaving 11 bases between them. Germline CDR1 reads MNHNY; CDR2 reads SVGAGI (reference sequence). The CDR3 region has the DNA TGTGCCAGCAGTTCAGGCCGGGACTCACCCCTCCACTTT. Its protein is CASSSGRDSPLHF.

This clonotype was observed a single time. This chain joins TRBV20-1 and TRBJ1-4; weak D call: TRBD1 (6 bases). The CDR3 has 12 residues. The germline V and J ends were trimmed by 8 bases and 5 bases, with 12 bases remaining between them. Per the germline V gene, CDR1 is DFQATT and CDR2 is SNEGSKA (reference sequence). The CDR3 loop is CSPQQGNEKLFF. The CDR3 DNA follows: TGCAGTCCTCAACAGGGAAATGAAAAACTGTTTTTT.

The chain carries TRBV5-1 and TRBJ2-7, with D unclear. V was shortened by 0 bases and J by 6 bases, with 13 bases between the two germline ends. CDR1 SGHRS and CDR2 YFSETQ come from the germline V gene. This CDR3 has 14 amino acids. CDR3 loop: CASSLEGRGTEQYF. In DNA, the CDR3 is TGCGCCAGCAGCTTGGAGGGTCGCGGCACCGAGCAGTACTTC.

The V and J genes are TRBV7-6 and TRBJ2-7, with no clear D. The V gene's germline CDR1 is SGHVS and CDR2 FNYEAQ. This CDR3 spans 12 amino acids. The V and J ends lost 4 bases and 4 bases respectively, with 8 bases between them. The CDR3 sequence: CASSSESYEQYF. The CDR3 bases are TGTGCCAGCAGCTCTGAGAGTTACGAGCAGTACTTC.

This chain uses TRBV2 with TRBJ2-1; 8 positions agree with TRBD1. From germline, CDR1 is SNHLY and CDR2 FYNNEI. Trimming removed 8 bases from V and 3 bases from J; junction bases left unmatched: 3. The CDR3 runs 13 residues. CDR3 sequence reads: CASRGQGYNEQFF. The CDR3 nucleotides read TGTGCCAGCCGTGGACAGGGCTACAATGAGCAGTTCTTC. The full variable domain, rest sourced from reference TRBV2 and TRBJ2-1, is EPEVTQTPSHQVTQMGQEVILRCVPISNHLYFYWYRQILGQKVEFLVSFYNNEISEKSEIFDDQFSVERPDGSNFTLKIRSTKLEDSAMYFCASRGQGYNEQFFGPGTRLTVL.

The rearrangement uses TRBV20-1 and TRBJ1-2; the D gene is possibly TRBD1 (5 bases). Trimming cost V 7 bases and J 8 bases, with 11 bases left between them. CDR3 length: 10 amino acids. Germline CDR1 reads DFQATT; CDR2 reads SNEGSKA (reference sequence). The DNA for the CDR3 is TGCAGTGGGCAGGGTCGGGGCTACACCTTC. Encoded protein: CSGQGRGYTF.

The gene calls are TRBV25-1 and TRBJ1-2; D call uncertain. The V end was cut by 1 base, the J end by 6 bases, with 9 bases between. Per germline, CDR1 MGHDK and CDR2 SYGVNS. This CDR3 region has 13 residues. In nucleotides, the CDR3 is TGTGCCAGCAGTGAATCCCCTAAGCATGGCTACACCTTC. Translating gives CASSESPKHGYTF.

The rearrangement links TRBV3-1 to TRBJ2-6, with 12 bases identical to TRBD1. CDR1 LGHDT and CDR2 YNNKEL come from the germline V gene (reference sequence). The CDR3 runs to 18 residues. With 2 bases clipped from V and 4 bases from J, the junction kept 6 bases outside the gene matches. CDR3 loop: CASSQSGQGASGANVLTF. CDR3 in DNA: TGTGCCAGCAGCCAATCGGGACAGGGGGCATCGGGGGCCAACGTCCTGACTTTC.

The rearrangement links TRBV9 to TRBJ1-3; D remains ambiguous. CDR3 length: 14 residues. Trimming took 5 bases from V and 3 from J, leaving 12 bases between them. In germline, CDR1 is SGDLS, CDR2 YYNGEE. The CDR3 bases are TGTGCCAGCAGTCCCCCGGGGTATGGAAACACCATATATTTT. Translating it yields CASSPPGYGNTIYF.

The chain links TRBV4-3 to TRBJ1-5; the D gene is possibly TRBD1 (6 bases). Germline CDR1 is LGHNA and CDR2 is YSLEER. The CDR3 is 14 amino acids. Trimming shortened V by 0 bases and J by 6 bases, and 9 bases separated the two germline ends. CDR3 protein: CASSQEAGVQPQHF. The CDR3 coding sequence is TGCGCCAGCAGCCAAGAGGCAGGGGTTCAGCCCCAGCATTTT.